The entry that follows covers one T cell receptor (beta chain) sequence. Data came from immunoSEQ multiplex PCR; TCRdb stores just in-frame clones and leaves some out. The sample yields 55,000 to 80,000 clones, approximately 81% seen once. These data are taken from a study of T cell responses to AZD1222 COVID-19 vaccine. The CDR3 spans 12 residues. CDR1 and CDR2 from the germline V gene are MNHNS and SASEGT. Deletions cut 3 bases from V and 3 bases from J, with 6 bases between. The chain combines TRBV6-1 with TRBJ2-7; no clear D gene. This specimen was peripheral blood, taken on day 0 of AZD1222 vaccination. The receptor was derived from an adult in good health. The CDR3 reads CASSDKNYEQYF. In DNA, the CDR3 is TGTGCCAGCAGTGACAAAAACTACGAGCAGTACTTC.